A selection of T cell receptor beta chains follows, all from one sample in a study of blood T cell repertoires in COVID-19. Repertoires were generated with immunoSEQ multiplex PCR, while TCRdb's copy carries only in-frame clones and drops some. Here the sample spans roughly 70,000 clones, approximately 75% being singletons. The sequenced sample was peripheral blood. Every receptor here comes from a woman between 55 and 75 years old with acute or convalescent COVID-19. CDR3s include the opening cysteine and the closing phenylalanine or tryptophan. D genes are given only for firm matches. Size values are once, few and many counts, or a class for expanded clones, and some rows have none.

abundance,v_gene,d_gene,j_gene,CDR3nt,CDR3aa
-,TRBV28,TRBD2,TRBJ2-5,TGTGCCAGCAGCCTAGCGGGGGGACGACAAGAGACCCAGTACTTC,CASSLAGGRQETQYF
-,TRBV18,-,TRBJ2-4,TGTGCCAGCGGCCAGGGGCCGGAATGGAACATTCAGTACTTC,CASGQGPEWNIQYF
-,TRBV10-3,-,TRBJ1-1,TGTGCCATCGCCTTGAGGGACACTGAAGCTTTCTTT,CAIALRDTEAFF
few,TRBV7-2,-,TRBJ1-2,TGTGCCAGCAGCTCGACCGGGACAATGTGGTCCCTATACTATGGCTACACCTTC,CASSSTGTMWSLYYGYTF
-,TRBV7-6,TRBD1,TRBJ2-2,TGTGCCAGCAGCACCTTTGGACAGGGCTACACCGGGGAGCTGTTTTTT,CASSTFGQGYTGELFF
once,TRBV9,-,TRBJ1-1,TGTGCCAGCAGCGTACAGGGTAGGGCGACGAACACTGAAGCTTTCTTT,CASSVQGRATNTEAFF
-,TRBV7-6,-,TRBJ2-7,TGTGCCAGCAGCTTAGGGACTCTTTACGAGCAGTACTTC,CASSLGTLYEQYF
few,TRBV4-3,TRBD1,TRBJ2-7,TGCGCCAGCAGCCAAGAGGGACAGGCGGAAGAGCAGTACTTC,CASSQEGQAEEQYF
-,TRBV5-6,-,TRBJ1-1,TGTGCCAGCAGCTTGGCGGTGGGAGACTTGAACACTGAAGCTTTCTTT,CASSLAVGDLNTEAFF
-,TRBV5-1,TRBD2,TRBJ2-1,TGCGCCAGCAGCCTAACTAGCGGGGCTTACAATGAGCAGTTCTTC,CASSLTSGAYNEQFF
few,TRBV5-1,TRBD1,TRBJ1-2,TGCGCCAGCAGCCTAGGACAGGGCGACGGCTACACCTTC,CASSLGQGDGYTF
-,TRBV7-2,-,TRBJ2-3,TGTGCCAGCAGCTTAAGAGGGGGGGGCCAAGGGGCCCCAGATACGCAGTATTTT,CASSLRGGGQGAPDTQYF
-,TRBV3-1/TRBV3-2,-,TRBJ2-5,TGTGCCAGCAGCCTGGGGGCTACCCAGTACTTC,CASSLGATQYF
few,TRBV30,-,TRBJ2-5,TGTGCCTGGACCCCAGGGCCCAATATTCATTGGGCCCAGTACTTC,CAWTPGPNIHWAQYF
-,TRBV12-5,TRBD1,TRBJ2-2,TGTGCTAGTGGTTCCAGCCGGGACAGGGGGCTAAGGGGCACCGGGGAGCTGTTTTTT,CASGSSRDRGLRGTGELFF
once,TRBV19,-,TRBJ2-4,TGTGCCAGTAGCGGGAACGGGATTGGGGCCAAAAACATTCAGTACTTC,CASSGNGIGAKNIQYF
-,TRBV5-1,-,TRBJ1-2,TGCGCCAGCAGCTTGGAACGGGGGAGTCCCTATGGCTACACCTTC,CASSLERGSPYGYTF
-,TRBV27,TRBD1,TRBJ1-2,TGTGCCAGCAGCGGAGCAGGGGGGTTCGATGGCTACACCTTC,CASSGAGGFDGYTF
-,TRBV7-9,TRBD1,TRBJ2-2,TGTGCCAGCAGCTCCCGGGACAGGGGAAAGACCGGGGAGCTGTTTTTT,CASSSRDRGKTGELFF
-,TRBV10-2,-,TRBJ1-1,TGCGCCAGCAGAGGAGGACAGGCTTTCTTT,CASRGGQAFF
-,TRBV4-2,-,TRBJ1-1,TGTGCCAGCAGCCAAGATCGAGGCTCCAACACTGAAGCTTTCTTT,CASSQDRGSNTEAFF
-,TRBV27,-,TRBJ1-6,TGTGCCAGCAGTTTTTTCAGGATTGGAGGGTATAATTCACCCCTCCACTTT,CASSFFRIGGYNSPLHF
-,TRBV6-6,TRBD2,TRBJ2-1,TGTGCCAGCAGTTTCCCGCGGGGGGGCAATGAGCAGTTCTTC,CASSFPRGGNEQFF
few,TRBV4-2,TRBD1,TRBJ1-4,TGTGCCAGCAGCCAAGGCGGGACAGATAATGAAAAACTGTTTTTT,CASSQGGTDNEKLFF
-,TRBV30,-,TRBJ1-2,TGTGCCTGGAGGGCCTCAGATTTCCACTATGGCTACACCTTC,CAWRASDFHYGYTF
-,TRBV12-3/TRBV12-4,-,TRBJ1-6,TGTGCCAGCACCCTTTCGGATAATTCACCCCTCCACTTT,CASTLSDNSPLHF
few,TRBV3-1/TRBV3-2,-,TRBJ2-4,TGTGCCAGCAGCCAAGGGGACTGGAGGGCCAAAAACATTCAGTACTTC,CASSQGDWRAKNIQYF
-,TRBV19,-,TRBJ2-3,TGTGCCAGTAACGGTTTCGAGGGCGCAATAAACACAGATACGCAGTATTTT,CASNGFEGAINTDTQYF
-,TRBV18,TRBD1,TRBJ2-7,TGTGCCAGCTCCGAGAACAGGGGTGGGTACGAGCAGTACTTC,CASSENRGGYEQYF
-,TRBV19,TRBD1,TRBJ1-1,TGTGCCAGTAGTCGACAGGGACCCATGAACACTGAAGCTTTCTTT,CASSRQGPMNTEAFF
-,TRBV5-5,TRBD1,TRBJ1-4,TGTGCCAGCAGCTTCTGGGGACAGGGCGGGAATGAAAAACTGTTTTTT,CASSFWGQGGNEKLFF
few,TRBV9,-,TRBJ1-3,TGTGCCAGCAGCGTAGTGTCCAGGGCTGGAAACACCATATATTTT,CASSVVSRAGNTIYF
-,TRBV15,TRBD1,TRBJ1-6,TGTGCCACCAGGACAGGGGGCTTGTTGAATTCACCCCTCCACTTT,CATRTGGLLNSPLHF
-,TRBV6-5,-,TRBJ2-7,TGTGCCAGCATAGAGGTCAACTACGAGCAGTACTTC,CASIEVNYEQYF
-,TRBV27,-,TRBJ1-5,TGTGCCAGCAGCCTCTCAGGGGATTACGGTCAGCCCCAGCATTTT,CASSLSGDYGQPQHF
-,TRBV7-2,TRBD1,TRBJ1-2,TGTGCCAGCAATCCCAATCTCCGACAGGGGTTAGGCTACACCTTC,CASNPNLRQGLGYTF
-,TRBV12-1,-,TRBJ1-4,TGTTCTAACACCCCGGGAAAACTGTTTTTT,CSNTPGKLFF
once,TRBV6-2/TRBV6-3,-,TRBJ1-1,TGTGCCAGCAGTTCGGGGAATGAGGTACAGGCTTTCTTT,CASSSGNEVQAFF
few,TRBV7-6,-,TRBJ2-7,TGTGCCAGCAGCCCAGTATACCTCTCCTACGAGCAGTACTTC,CASSPVYLSYEQYF
many,TRBV6-5,-,TRBJ2-3,TGTGCCAGCAGTCCACAGGGAAACACAGATACGCAGTATTTT,CASSPQGNTDTQYF
-,TRBV7-2,-,TRBJ1-5,TGTGCCAGCAGCCCAGACAGGAATCAGCCCCAGCATTTT,CASSPDRNQPQHF
-,TRBV19,-,TRBJ1-6,TGTGCCAGTAGTGACGGGAGCTCCTATAATTCACCCCTCCACTTT,CASSDGSSYNSPLHF
-,TRBV19,-,TRBJ2-3,TGTGCCAGTAGTAAGGGGTATTCCACAGATACGCAGTATTTT,CASSKGYSTDTQYF
-,TRBV19,TRBD1,TRBJ1-2,TGTGCCAGTAGTGGACAGGGCTATGGCTACACCTTC,CASSGQGYGYTF
once,TRBV19,TRBD2,TRBJ2-3,TGTGCCAGTAGACGGGCTAGCGGGGGGGATTCTAGCACAGATACGCAGTATTTT,CASRRASGGDSSTDTQYF
-,TRBV6-2/TRBV6-3,-,TRBJ2-5,TGTGCCAGCAGTTACGGCGTACTAGGGATCCAAGAGACCCAGTACTTC,CASSYGVLGIQETQYF
-,TRBV5-1,TRBD1,TRBJ1-2,TGCGCCAGCAGCTTAGACAGGGACGGCTACACCTTC,CASSLDRDGYTF
-,TRBV5-1,-,TRBJ1-1,TGCGCCAGCAGCTTGGTACAACTGAACACTGAAGCTTTCTTT,CASSLVQLNTEAFF
-,TRBV10-3,-,TRBJ1-1,TGTGCCACAGGGGTTGATGACACTGAAGCTTTCTTT,CATGVDDTEAFF
-,TRBV7-2,-,TRBJ1-3,TGTGCCAGCAGCTTAGACAGGGCTGGAAACACCATATATTTT,CASSLDRAGNTIYF
-,TRBV3-1/TRBV3-2,-,TRBJ2-3,TGTGCCAGCAGCCAAGCCCCGTGGGGGGGGCTAATCACAGATACGCAGTATTTT,CASSQAPWGGLITDTQYF
-,TRBV11-2,-,TRBJ1-2,TGTGCCAGCAGCCCGACCTACAGTCTGGGCTACACCTTC,CASSPTYSLGYTF
-,TRBV6-5,TRBD1,TRBJ1-5,TGTGCCAGCAGCTTACAGGGGCGAAGTCAGCCCCAGCATTTT,CASSLQGRSQPQHF
few,TRBV28,TRBD1,TRBJ1-2,TGTGCCAGCAACGACGACAGGGCTGGCTACACCTTC,CASNDDRAGYTF
-,TRBV6-5,-,TRBJ2-7,TGTGCCAGCAGTTACTCGACAGGCCGGGAGGCCTACGAGCAGTACTTC,CASSYSTGREAYEQYF